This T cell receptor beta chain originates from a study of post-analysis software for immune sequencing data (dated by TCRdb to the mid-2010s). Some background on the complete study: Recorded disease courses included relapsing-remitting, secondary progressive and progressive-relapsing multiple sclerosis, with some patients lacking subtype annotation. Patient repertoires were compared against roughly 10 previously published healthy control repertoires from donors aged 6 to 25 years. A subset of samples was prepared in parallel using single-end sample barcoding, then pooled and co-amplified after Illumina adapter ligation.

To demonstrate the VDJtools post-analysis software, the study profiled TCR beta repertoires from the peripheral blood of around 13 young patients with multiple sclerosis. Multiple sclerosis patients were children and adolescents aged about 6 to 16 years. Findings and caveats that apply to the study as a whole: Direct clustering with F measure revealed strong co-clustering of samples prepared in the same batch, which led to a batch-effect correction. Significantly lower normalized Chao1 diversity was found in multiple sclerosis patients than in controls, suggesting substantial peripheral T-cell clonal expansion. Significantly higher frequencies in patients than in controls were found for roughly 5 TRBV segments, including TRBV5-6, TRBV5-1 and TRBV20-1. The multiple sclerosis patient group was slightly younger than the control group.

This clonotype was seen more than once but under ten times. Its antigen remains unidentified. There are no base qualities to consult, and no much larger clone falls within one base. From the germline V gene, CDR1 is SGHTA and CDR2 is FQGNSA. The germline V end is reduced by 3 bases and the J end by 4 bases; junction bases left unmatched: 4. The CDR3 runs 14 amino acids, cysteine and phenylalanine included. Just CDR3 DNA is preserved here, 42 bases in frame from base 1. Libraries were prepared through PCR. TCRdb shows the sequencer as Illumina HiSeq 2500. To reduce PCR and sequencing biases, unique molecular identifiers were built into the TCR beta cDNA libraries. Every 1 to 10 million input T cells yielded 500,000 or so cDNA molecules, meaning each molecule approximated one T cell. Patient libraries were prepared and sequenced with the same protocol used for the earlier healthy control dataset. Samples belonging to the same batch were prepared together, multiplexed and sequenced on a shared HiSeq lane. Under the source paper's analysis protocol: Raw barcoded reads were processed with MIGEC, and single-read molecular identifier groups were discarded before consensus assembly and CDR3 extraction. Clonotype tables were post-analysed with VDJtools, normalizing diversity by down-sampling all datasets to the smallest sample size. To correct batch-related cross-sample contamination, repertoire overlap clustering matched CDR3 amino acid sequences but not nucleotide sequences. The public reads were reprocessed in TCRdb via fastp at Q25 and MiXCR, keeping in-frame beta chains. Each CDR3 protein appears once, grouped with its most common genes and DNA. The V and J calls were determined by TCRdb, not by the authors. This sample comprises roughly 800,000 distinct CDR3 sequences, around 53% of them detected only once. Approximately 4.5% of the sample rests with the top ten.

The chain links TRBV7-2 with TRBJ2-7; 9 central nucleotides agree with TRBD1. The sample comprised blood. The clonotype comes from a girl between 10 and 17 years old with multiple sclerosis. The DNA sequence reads TGTGCCAGCAGCTTTACAGGGGGCCCTTACGAGCAGTACTTC. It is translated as CASSFTGGPYEQYF.